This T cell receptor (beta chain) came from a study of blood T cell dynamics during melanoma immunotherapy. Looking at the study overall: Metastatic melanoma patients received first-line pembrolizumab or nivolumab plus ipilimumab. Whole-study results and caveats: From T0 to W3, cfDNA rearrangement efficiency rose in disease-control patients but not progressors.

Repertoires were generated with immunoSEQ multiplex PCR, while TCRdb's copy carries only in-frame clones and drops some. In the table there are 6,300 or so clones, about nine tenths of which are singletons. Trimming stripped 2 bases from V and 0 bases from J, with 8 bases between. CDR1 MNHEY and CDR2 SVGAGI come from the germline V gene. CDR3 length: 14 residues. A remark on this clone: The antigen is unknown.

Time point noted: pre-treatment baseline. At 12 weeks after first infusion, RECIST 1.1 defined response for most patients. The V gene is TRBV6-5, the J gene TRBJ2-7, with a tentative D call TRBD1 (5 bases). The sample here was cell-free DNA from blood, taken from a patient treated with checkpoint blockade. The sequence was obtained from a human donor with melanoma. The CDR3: CASSYRGSSYEQYF. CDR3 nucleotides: TGTGCCAGCAGTTACAGGGGCAGCTCCTACGAGCAGTACTTC.